The 7 T cell receptor beta chains below all came from one sample that was sequenced in a study of blood T cell repertoires in COVID-19. The data were produced by immunoSEQ multiplex PCR, yet TCRdb's version contains in-frame clones alone and is incomplete. The data contain 200,000 to 250,000 clones, around 80% of them seen just once; the ten biggest clones take up roughly 13%. Sequences were obtained from peripheral blood. Source of these receptors: a human donor in a cohort sampled during active COVID-19.

V gene TRBV12-3 or TRBV12-4 combines with J gene TRBJ1-1, with a possible D match to TRBD1 (6 bases). The CDR3 contains 13 residues. Trimming removed 7 bases at V and 5 bases at J, with 14 bases between. Here the CDR3 DNA reads TGTGCCAGCACCGGACAGCTCGGGACTGAAGCTTTCTTT. This sequence encodes CASTGQLGTEAFF.

The chain has TRBV5-1 and TRBJ1-4, with 8 bases aligning to TRBD1. Germline V gene lookup returns CDR1 SGHRS and CDR2 YFSETQ. Losses at the gene ends were 5 bases for V and 8 bases for J; bases not matched to a gene: 14. CDR3 size: 16 residues. The CDR3 spells CASRPTTGGGGEKLFF. CDR3 bases: TGCGCCAGCAGGCCTACCACAGGGGGAGGAGGAGAAAAACTGTTTTTT.

The sample holds one count of this clone. The chain joins TRBV7-2 to TRBJ1-2; TRBD1 matches 7 bases. Germline values: CDR1 SGHTA, CDR2 FQGNSA. V shed 0 bases and J 5 bases; nucleotides not matched to a gene: 6. The CDR3 length is 15 residues. The CDR3 protein is CASSLAIRQGYGYTF. The CDR3 nucleotides read TGTGCCAGCAGCTTAGCGATTAGACAGGGTTATGGCTACACCTTC.

The chain has TRBV7-3 and TRBJ2-5, with D possibly TRBD1 on 6 matching bases. Trimming took off 0 bases at V and 7 bases at J, with 9 bases between the two ends. Germline CDR1 and CDR2: SGHTA and FQGTGA. This CDR3 is 13 amino acids long. The chain's CDR3 is CASSLTPRGTQYF. The CDR3 DNA sequence: TGTGCCAGCAGCTTAACGCCCAGGGGGACCCAGTACTTC.

The rearrangement joins TRBV18 to TRBJ2-2; 7 nucleotides match TRBD1. The trim removed 7 bases at V and 0 bases at J, leaving 2 bases unmatched. The CDR3 length is 14 residues. Germline V gene sequence: CDR1 KGHSH, CDR2 LQKENI. The CDR3 region is CASLGQTNTGELFF. CDR3 in DNA: TGTGCCAGCTTGGGACAGACGAACACCGGGGAGCTGTTTTTT.

V is TRBV7-9 and J is TRBJ1-1; unclear D gene. With 6 bases removed from V and 8 bases from J, the gap between germline ends came to 19 bases. From germline, CDR1 is SEHNR and CDR2 FQNEAQ (reference sequence). The CDR3 length is 14 residues. This CDR3 is CASSPENMEVEAFF. CDR3 coding DNA: TGTGCCAGCAGTCCGGAGAATATGGAGGTGGAAGCTTTCTTT.

This clone was counted only a few times. V usage is TRBV4-1 and J usage is TRBJ1-3; D gene ambiguous. CDR1 is MGHRA, CDR2 YSYEKL, per germline. The CDR3 consists of 15 residues. V dropped 4 bases and J dropped 1 base, with 11 bases sitting between them. The chain's CDR3 is CASSPQIRSGNTIYF. CDR3 in DNA: TGCGCCAGCAGCCCTCAGATCAGATCTGGAAACACCATATATTTT.